The next 22 T cell receptor beta chains were all read from a single sample in a study of blood T cell repertoires in COVID-19. Clones were read by immunoSEQ multiplex PCR, and TCRdb kept only the in-frame ones, dropping some. The sample has 100,000 to 150,000 clones; about 85% are singletons. Sample: peripheral blood. Receptors originate from an elderly man with active or convalescent COVID-19.

The chain has TRBV24-1 and TRBJ2-5; 7 nucleotides agree with TRBD2. V dropped 9 bases and J dropped 0; count of bases not matched to a gene: 0. The germline gives CDR1 KGHDR, CDR2 SFDVKD. The CDR3 contains 12 residues. The CDR3 DNA follows: TGTGCCACCGGGACTAACCAAGAGACCCAGTACTTC. It is translated as CATGTNQETQYF.

The chain recombines TRBV19 with TRBJ2-2, with D possibly being TRBD2 (6 bases). CDR1 is LNHDA and CDR2 is SQIVND in the germline V gene (reference sequence). V was cut by 6 bases and J by 7 bases, with 21 bases left in between. This CDR3 contains 16 residues. For the CDR3, the DNA is TGTGCCAGTAGGGGATCGAGAGCGGGTACCTACGGGGAGCTGTTTTTT. It translates to CASRGSRAGTYGELFF.

This clone was found a few times. DNA of the CDR3: TGTGCCAGCAGCCCGGGGAGCCGGGACAGGGGTTACATTCAGTACTTC. Its protein is CASSPGSRDRGYIQYF. The rearrangement joins TRBV6-2 or TRBV6-3 to TRBJ2-4, with 10 bases lining up with TRBD1. This CDR3 has 16 residues. Germline CDR1 MNHEY, CDR2 SVGEGT. The V and J ends lost 6 bases and 8 bases, in that order; junction bases with no gene match: 13.

V and J are TRBV6-5 and TRBJ2-7; 7 bases align to TRBD2. The CDR3 consists of 14 residues. CDR1 is MNHEY and CDR2 is SVGAGI in the germline V gene. V gave up 7 bases and J gave up 7 bases; unmatched junction bases: 13. The CDR3 region has the DNA TGTGCCAGCACCCGGAGCGGGGCTGCGGGGGAGCAGTACTTC. It codes for CASTRSGAAGEQYF.

J is TRBJ2-7 and V is TRBV5-1; 13 positions agree with TRBD2. Per the germline V gene, CDR1 is SGHRS and CDR2 is YFSETQ. This CDR3 has 16 amino acids. V was clipped by 4 bases and J by 7 bases; unmatched bases: 11. CDR3 DNA: TGCGCCAGCAGCGAGGGACTAGCGGGAAGTTTCGTAGAGCAGTACTTC. Its translation: CASSEGLAGSFVEQYF.

V usage is TRBV2 and J usage is TRBJ1-5; a weak D match, TRBD1 (5 bases). Germline CDR1 SNHLY, CDR2 FYNNEI. The germline V and J ends were trimmed by 5 bases and 1 base, with 9 bases remaining between them. The CDR3 loop spans 14 amino acids. The CDR3 reads CASSQRQSNQPQHF. In nucleotides, the CDR3 is TGTGCCAGCAGTCAGCGACAGAGCAATCAGCCCCAGCATTTT.

The chain has TRBV6-5 and TRBJ2-7; 7 bases align to TRBD2. The germline CDR1 and CDR2 sequences are MNHEY and SVGAGI. The CDR3 spans 15 residues. The junction had 11 bases not matched to a gene; V was cut back by 6 bases and J by 3 bases. The CDR3 DNA reads TGTGCCAGCAGCCCCCAAACCGGGACTATCTACGAGCAGTACTTC. As protein: CASSPQTGTIYEQYF.

This chain uses TRBV2 with TRBJ2-1, with 7 positions matching TRBD2. With 3 bases clipped from V and 7 bases from J, the junction kept 9 bases outside the gene matches. The CDR3 has 15 residues. Germline CDR1 and CDR2: SNHLY and FYNNEI. The chain's CDR3 is CASSDGLGLTNEQFF. CDR3 nucleotides: TGTGCCAGCAGTGATGGACTAGGTCTTACGAATGAGCAGTTCTTC.

The table lists this clone with a count of one. The chain joins TRBV27 to TRBJ2-7, with D unclear. V was cut by 8 bases and J by 1 base, with 6 bases left in between. Looked up from germline, CDR1 is MNHEY and CDR2 is SMNVEV (reference sequence). This CDR3 spans 11 amino acids. CDR3 sequence: CASRTSYEQYF. The CDR3 DNA reads TGTGCCAGCCGAACTTCCTACGAGCAGTACTTC.

The chain combines TRBV12-3 or TRBV12-4 with TRBJ2-3; D is possibly TRBD2 (5 bases). V was trimmed by 5 bases and J by 4 bases, leaving 7 bases between them. The CDR3 extends over 12 amino acids. For the CDR3, the DNA is TGTGCCAGCAGTCCGCGGGCAGATACGCAGTATTTT. It yields the protein CASSPRADTQYF.

This chain connects TRBV10-3 to TRBJ2-3; no reliable D call. Trimming left V 10 bases short and J 0 bases short, with 11 bases between. The CDR3 loop spans 13 amino acids. Germline assignment: CDR1 ENHRY and CDR2 SYGVKD. The CDR3 protein is CATVASSTDTQYF. For the CDR3, the DNA is TGTGCCACCGTAGCTTCTAGCACAGATACGCAGTATTTT.

The V gene is TRBV10-3, the J gene TRBJ1-5, with 8 bases identical to TRBD1. This CDR3 region has 16 residues. Germline CDR1 and CDR2: ENHRY and SYGVKD. V dropped 8 bases and J dropped 0; count of bases not matched to a gene: 9. As DNA, the CDR3 is TGTGCCATCGGAGGACAGGGAGTATATAGCAATCAGCCCCAGCATTTT. Its translation: CAIGGQGVYSNQPQHF.

V gene TRBV6-2 or TRBV6-3 combines with J gene TRBJ2-1, with D possibly being TRBD1 (6 bases). This CDR3 has 12 amino acids. Trimming took off 3 bases at V and 9 bases at J, with 9 bases between the two ends. Germline loops: CDR1 MNHEY, CDR2 SVGEGT. The CDR3 nucleotides are TGTGCCAGCAGTTATCAGGGGATTGAGCAGTTCTTC. As protein: CASSYQGIEQFF.

This chain joins TRBV6-1 and TRBJ2-1, with D uncertain. The V end lost 1 base, the J end lost 4 bases, and 14 bases lay between the germline ends. Germline CDR1 reads MNHNS; CDR2 reads SASEGT. There are 16 residues in the CDR3. CDR3 sequence: CASSEGLHLRYNEQFF. The DNA for the CDR3 is TGTGCCAGCAGTGAAGGTCTCCACCTCCGGTACAATGAGCAGTTCTTC.

This rearrangement joins TRBV2 to TRBJ2-2; 9 nucleotides agree with TRBD1. Germline CDR1 is SNHLY and CDR2 is FYNNEI. J lost 7 bases, V lost 6 bases, and 3 bases had no gene match. The CDR3 consists of 13 residues. CDR3 sequence reads: CASRQGANGELFF. CDR3 in DNA: TGTGCCAGCAGACAGGGGGCTAACGGGGAGCTGTTTTTT.

This clone was counted between two and nine times. The chain carries TRBV14 and TRBJ2-3; 7 bases fit TRBD1. CDR3 size: 15 residues. Trimming removed 4 bases from V and 4 bases from J; junction bases left unmatched: 8. Germline CDR1 is SGHDN and CDR2 is FVKESK. The chain's CDR3 is CASSPGTAMSDTQYF. The CDR3 coding sequence is TGTGCCAGCAGCCCTGGGACAGCGATGTCAGATACGCAGTATTTT.

The gene calls are TRBV10-3 and TRBJ1-2; TRBD1 aligns across 7 bases. Losses at the gene ends were 6 bases for V and 0 bases for J; bases not matched to a gene: 10. The CDR3 is 16 amino acids. Germline V gene lookup returns CDR1 ENHRY and CDR2 SYGVKD. CDR3: CAISTADRDANYGYTF. CDR3 DNA: TGTGCCATCAGCACCGCCGACAGGGACGCTAACTATGGCTACACCTTC.

This clone was picked up one time. This chain uses TRBV19 with TRBJ1-6; TRBD1 matches 9 bases. Germline V gene data show CDR1 as LNHDA and CDR2 as SQIVND (reference sequence). This CDR3 has 14 residues. Trimming took 5 bases from V and 12 from J; bases not matched to a gene: 8. This chain's CDR3 is CASSFGTGNRPLHF. The DNA for the CDR3 is TGTGCCAGTAGTTTTGGGACAGGGAATAGACCCCTCCACTTT. Full variable domain (outside the CDR3, taken from reference TRBV19 and TRBJ1-6): DGGITQSPKYLFRKEGQNVTLSCEQNLNHDAMYWYRQDPGQGLRLIYYSQIVNDFQKGDIAEGYSVSREKKESFPLTVTSAQKNPTAFYLCASSFGTGNRPLHFGNGTRLTVT.

The CDR3 loop is CASSYSRTSGSRNTGELFF. The DNA for the CDR3 is TGTGCCAGCAGTTACTCACGGACTAGCGGGAGTCGGAACACCGGGGAGCTGTTTTTT. The chain couples TRBV6-2 or TRBV6-3 to TRBJ2-2; 13 bases agree with TRBD2. V dropped 0 bases and J dropped 1; count of bases not matched to a gene: 5. Germline V gives CDR1 MNHEY, CDR2 SVGEGT. The CDR3 covers 19 residues.

The V gene is TRBV5-6, the J gene TRBJ2-7; the D gene is possibly TRBD1 (7 bases). The CDR3 covers 14 residues. CDR1 is SGHDT and CDR2 is YYEEEE in the germline V gene. The V gene lost 5 bases and the J gene lost 4 bases, with 16 bases spanning the gap. The CDR3 DNA reads as TGTGCCAGCAGGAGACAGGGACTCGCTTACGAGCAGTACTTC. Protein: CASRRQGLAYEQYF.

The rearrangement links TRBV18 to TRBJ1-4, with 9 positions matching TRBD1. Trimming at V came to 3 bases and at J to 7 bases, leaving 6 bases not matched to a gene. The CDR3 runs 15 residues. Germline loops: CDR1 KGHSH, CDR2 LQKENI. CDR3 nucleotides: TGTGCCAGCTCACCCGCCACAGGGGGCGGTGAAAAACTGTTTTTT. As protein: CASSPATGGGEKLFF.

The rearrangement joins TRBV24-1 to TRBJ2-1; 7 bases align to TRBD2. Germline V gene sequence: CDR1 KGHDR, CDR2 SFDVKD. The length of the CDR3 is 16 residues. The V gene end was trimmed by 4 bases and the J gene end by 0 bases; junction bases not matched to a gene: 5. The CDR3 bases are TGTGCCACCAGTGAGATGACTAGCACCTCCTACAATGAGCAGTTCTTC. It encodes CATSEMTSTSYNEQFF.